One and the same sample provided the 15 T cell receptor beta chains below, sequenced in a study of blood T cell repertoires in COVID-19 (dated by TCRdb to about 2020). Library preparation was by the immunoSEQ multiplex PCR assay. The table comes from immuneACCESS by way of TCRdb, which keeps in-frame sequences with V and J called. Part of the clones is missing from these tables; in studies checked, under half for an unresolved V gene and the rest for unknown reasons. The sample table lists some 200,000 clones, around 87% of them with a count of one. 9.5% to 15% of the sample is in the top ten clones. The sequencing sample was made of peripheral blood. The source is a woman aged 70-85 years with COVID-19, enrolled during active disease.

With respect to this clone: In the same sample, other DNA sequences code for this CDR3. This chain links TRBV7-9 with TRBJ2-7; tentative D call: TRBD1 (5 bases). Germline lookup yields CDR1 SEHNR and CDR2 FQNEAQ (reference sequence). The CDR3 runs to 13 residues. V was shortened by 1 base and J by 2 bases, with 6 bases between the two germline ends. The CDR3 sequence: CASSLGTTYEQYF. The CDR3 region has the DNA TGTGCCAGCAGCTTAGGGACAACCTACGAGCAGTACTTC.

The V call is TRBV30, the J call TRBJ1-4; 11 nucleotides agree with TRBD1. This CDR3 spans 15 amino acids. Losses at the gene ends were 2 bases for V and 7 bases for J; bases not matched to a gene: 6. The germline CDR1 and CDR2 sequences are GTSNPN and SVGIG (reference sequence). In nucleotides, the CDR3 is TGTGCCTGGAGTCCAGGGACAGGGGGTAGTGAAAAACTGTTTTTT. This gives the protein CAWSPGTGGSEKLFF.

V and J are TRBV6-5 and TRBJ1-4; possibly TRBD1 for D (6 bases). The CDR3 extends over 14 amino acids. V shed 5 bases and J shed 7 bases, with 14 bases lying between them. The V gene's germline CDR1 is MNHEY and CDR2 SVGAGI. In DNA form, the CDR3 reads TGTGCCAGCAGTCAACAGGGCACGGGTGAAAAACTGTTTTTT. Protein sequence: CASSQQGTGEKLFF.

The chain joins TRBV7-6 to TRBJ2-7, with TRBD2 as a possible D gene (6 bases). The ends were cut back, 2 bases at V and 3 bases at J, with 11 bases in the middle. The CDR3 is 14 residues long. Germline loops: CDR1 SGHVS, CDR2 FNYEAQ. The CDR3 protein is CASSLTGGIYEQYF. As DNA, the CDR3 is TGTGCCAGCAGCTTAACAGGCGGGATCTACGAGCAGTACTTC.

The genes are TRBV18 and TRBJ2-5; D is uncertain. In germline, CDR1 is KGHSH, CDR2 LQKENI. The length of the CDR3 is 13 residues. With 3 bases removed from V and 5 bases from J, the gap between germline ends came to 10 bases. The CDR3 region is CASSPPSGETQYF. The CDR3 DNA follows: TGTGCCAGCTCACCCCCGTCCGGGGAGACCCAGTACTTC.

CDR3 sequence reads: CASSYNEGDGNEQFF. The CDR3 DNA is TGTGCCAGCAGTTACAACGAGGGGGACGGCAATGAGCAGTTCTTC. The V call is TRBV6-5, the J call TRBJ2-1, with D possibly TRBD1 on 6 matching bases. The CDR3 is 15 residues long. V dropped 2 bases and J dropped 6 bases, with 14 bases sitting between them. CDR1 is MNHEY and CDR2 is SVGAGI in the germline V gene.

The chain has TRBV28 and TRBJ1-5, with 7 bases aligning to TRBD1. The junction had 6 bases not matched to a gene; V was cut back by 5 bases and J by 2 bases. CDR3 length: 15 amino acids. The germline gives CDR1 MDHEN, CDR2 SYDVKM. The CDR3 region is CASSEGAFGNQPQHF. In DNA, the CDR3 is TGTGCCAGCAGTGAGGGGGCTTTTGGCAATCAGCCCCAGCATTTT.

This sequence joins TRBV10-3 and TRBJ2-1, with 8 positions matching TRBD2. CDR3 size: 15 residues. V lost 7 bases and J lost 8; bases outside the gene matches: 13. The V gene's germline CDR1 is ENHRY and CDR2 SYGVKD. CDR3 DNA: TGTGCCATCAACGAAGCCGGGACTAGTTCTTATGAGCAGTTCTTC. Translation gives CAINEAGTSSYEQFF.

The chain has TRBV7-3 and TRBJ2-3, with 8 bases matching TRBD2. The CDR3 consists of 18 residues. Trimming took 0 bases from V and 0 from J; bases not matched to a gene: 8. Germline lookup yields CDR1 SGHTA and CDR2 FQGTGA. The DNA of the CDR3 is TGTGCCAGCAGCTTAACGAAAACGAGCGGGAGTAGCACAGATACGCAGTATTTT. As protein: CASSLTKTSGSSTDTQYF.

The chain joins TRBV9 to TRBJ1-3; 8 bases are shared with TRBD1. CDR1 and CDR2 from the germline V gene are SGDLS and YYNGEE. There are 15 residues in the CDR3. The V and J ends lost 4 bases and 4 bases, in that order; junction bases with no gene match: 7. The CDR3 reads CASSYQGAPGNTIYF. As DNA, the CDR3 is TGTGCCAGCAGCTATCAGGGGGCGCCGGGAAACACCATATATTTT.

This clone was picked up a small number of times. V usage is TRBV30 and J usage is TRBJ1-6, with D tentatively TRBD1 (6 bases). The CDR3 consists of 14 residues. From germline, CDR1 is GTSNPN and CDR2 SVGIG (reference sequence). Trimming cost V 2 bases and J 6 bases, with 11 bases left between them. CDR3 amino acids: CAWSLGQSNSPLHF. The CDR3, as DNA: TGTGCCTGGAGTCTCGGACAGAGTAATTCACCCCTCCACTTT.

The CDR3 DNA sequence: TGTGCCAGCAGCCAAGATATGACTAGCGGGCAATTCGGGTCGGAGCAGTTCTTC. It is translated as CASSQDMTSGQFGSEQFF. The V call is TRBV3-1 (or the pseudogene TRBV3-2), the J call TRBJ2-1; 10 nucleotides agree with TRBD2. The CDR3 totals 18 residues. V was clipped by 0 bases and J by 10 bases; unmatched bases: 15. Germline V lookup: CDR1 LGHDT, CDR2 YNNKEL (reference sequence).

This clone has more than one count but fewer than ten. This chain links TRBV7-2 with TRBJ1-3; perhaps TRBD1 as D (6 bases). The CDR3 spans 16 residues. Germline lookup yields CDR1 SGHTA and CDR2 FQGNSA. V lost 6 bases to trimming and J lost 4 bases, with 19 bases between them. CDR3 protein: CASRYVGGAPGNTIYF. CDR3 nucleotide sequence: TGTGCCAGCAGATACGTGGGGGGGGCGCCAGGAAACACCATATATTTT.

This chain links TRBV24-1 with TRBJ1-2; TRBD1 matches at 7 bases. J gave up 8 bases and V 3 bases, and 11 bases lay outside the gene matches. Looked up from germline, CDR1 is KGHDR and CDR2 is SFDVKD. The CDR3 has 15 residues. The CDR3: CATSDPGTARRGYTF. In nucleotides, the CDR3 is TGTGCCACCAGTGATCCTGGGACAGCCCGCAGGGGCTACACCTTC.

The chain uses TRBV3-1 (or the pseudogene TRBV3-2) and TRBJ2-3; D is undetermined. Deletions cut 8 bases from V and 4 bases from J, with 4 bases between. Germline V CDR1 and CDR2: LGHDT, YNNKEL (reference sequence). The CDR3 has 10 residues. CDR3 coding DNA: TGTGCCAGCGGAGCAGATACGCAGTATTTT. Amino acid sequence: CASGADTQYF.